This is a list of T cell receptor beta chains from one sample in a study of blood T cell repertoires in COVID-19. TCRdb keeps only in-frame clones here, not all; method: immunoSEQ multiplex PCR. In the table there are around 250,000 clones, roughly 88% of which are singletons. Sequences were obtained from peripheral blood. These receptors were collected from a human donor in a cohort sampled during active COVID-19. CDR3s include the opening cysteine and the closing phenylalanine or tryptophan.

cdr3_aa j_call v_call
CASSKSSGGLDTQYF TRBJ2-3 TRBV19
CASSLEGRAISYEQYF TRBJ2-7 TRBV11-2
CATSDSQGANEQFF TRBJ2-1 TRBV24-1
CASSLDRGPSTLAFF TRBJ1-1 TRBV11-3
CASSLTPRQGRGHTIYF TRBJ1-3 TRBV5-4
CASKVSAGAGGRKTQYF TRBJ2-5 TRBV2
CASSPDSNYGYTF TRBJ1-2 TRBV7-2
CASSKENRISSYKQYF TRBJ2-7 TRBV21-1
CASSYRVVAEAFF TRBJ1-1 TRBV19
CASGEGQLHYEQYF TRBJ2-7 TRBV28
CASSQGAGGPVEQYF TRBJ2-7 TRBV4-3
CASSLNSGGETQYF TRBJ2-5 TRBV4-3
CASSVQLGRGTSLEQYF TRBJ2-7 TRBV2
CASSEKLPGVGEAFF TRBJ1-1 TRBV2
CASSKQGEVYEQYF TRBJ2-7 TRBV9
CASSLSQGAYGYTF TRBJ1-2 TRBV7-9
CASSIMAGDNSPLHF TRBJ1-6 TRBV19
CASSSPGQGDAEAFF TRBJ1-1 TRBV6-2/TRBV6-3
CASSPRTDTEAFF TRBJ1-1 TRBV12-3/TRBV12-4
CASSHPPGLAFRYEQYF TRBJ2-7 TRBV6-4
CASSLMAATNEKLFF TRBJ1-4 TRBV5-6
CASSLGSREQFF TRBJ2-1 TRBV5-1
CASSEGDIYYGYTF TRBJ1-2 TRBV6-5
CASSQAARRQGHDGYTF TRBJ1-2 TRBV4-2
CAISESDRNTEAFF TRBJ1-1 TRBV10-3
CASSLGDYYNEQFF TRBJ2-1 TRBV7-3
CAISVRGRATEAFF TRBJ1-1 TRBV10-3
CASSLKGGIDTQYF TRBJ2-3 TRBV27
CASSPQGANEKLFF TRBJ1-4 TRBV18
CASSLEGGSDEQYF TRBJ2-7 TRBV7-2
CASSQGTSGRTETQYF TRBJ2-5 TRBV3-1/TRBV3-2
CASSSPGQGGYEQYF TRBJ2-7 TRBV6-2/TRBV6-3
CATRGTSYNEQFF TRBJ2-1 TRBV24-1
CASSITLDIYTEAFF TRBJ1-1 TRBV28
CSVETQRRYNEQFF TRBJ2-1 TRBV29-1
CASTKPGLETQYF TRBJ2-5 TRBV6-5
CASSLMPGNAEAFF TRBJ1-1 TRBV7-3
CASSAAGGPDTGELFF TRBJ2-2 TRBV7-9
CASSPSGGEVGYGYTF TRBJ1-2 TRBV27
CASTPVGGGSHEQYF TRBJ2-7 TRBV5-1
CASGGQRNTEAFF TRBJ1-1 TRBV7-9